This paragraph covers one T cell receptor beta chain sequence. The sample comes from a study of T cell changes during pregnancy in multiple sclerosis. Profiling relied on immunoSEQ multiplex PCR, and the TCRdb table lists in-frame clones only, not all of them. This table has 40,000 to 60,000 clones, 94% appearing once. From germline, CDR1 is MRHNA and CDR2 SNTAGT. V shed 6 bases and J shed 5 bases, with 16 bases lying between them. The CDR3 runs 14 residues. The chain is built from TRBV6-4 and TRBJ1-1; D might be TRBD1 (6 bases). The sequences come from CD8+ T cells from peripheral blood mononuclear cells, collected before pregnancy. The source of this sequence is a female donor with multiple sclerosis, enrolled in a pregnancy study. CDR3 amino acids: CASSEQGDGTEAFF. The CDR3 region has the DNA TGTGCCAGCAGCGAACAGGGAGACGGGACTGAAGCTTTCTTT.